The subject of this entry is one T cell receptor (beta chain). Its cognate antigen is unknown. A much larger clone is a single base away; this may be a read error. This sample stems from a study of response to subunit inactivated influenza vaccine. Study results and caveats: Authors suggested seasonal influenza vaccinations each recruit few new T cells.

TCRdb reanalysed the RT-PCR reads using MiXCR and keeps one entry per CDR3 protein. The sample has about 650,000 distinct CDR3 sequences, roughly 14% seen once; the top ten hold around a tenth. The germline V gene encodes CDR1 SNHLY and CDR2 FYNNEI. CDR3 length: 15 residues. The sample consisted of PBMCs from blood, taken less than 13 days after vaccination. The TCR was taken from a man in his fifties who received an inactivated influenza vaccine. The chain is built from TRBV2 and TRBJ2-1; 10 bases are a match to TRBD2. The CDR3 bases are TGTGCCAGCCGACTTGGACTAGCGGCCTACTATGAGCAGTTCTTC. Its protein is CASRLGLAAYYEQFF.